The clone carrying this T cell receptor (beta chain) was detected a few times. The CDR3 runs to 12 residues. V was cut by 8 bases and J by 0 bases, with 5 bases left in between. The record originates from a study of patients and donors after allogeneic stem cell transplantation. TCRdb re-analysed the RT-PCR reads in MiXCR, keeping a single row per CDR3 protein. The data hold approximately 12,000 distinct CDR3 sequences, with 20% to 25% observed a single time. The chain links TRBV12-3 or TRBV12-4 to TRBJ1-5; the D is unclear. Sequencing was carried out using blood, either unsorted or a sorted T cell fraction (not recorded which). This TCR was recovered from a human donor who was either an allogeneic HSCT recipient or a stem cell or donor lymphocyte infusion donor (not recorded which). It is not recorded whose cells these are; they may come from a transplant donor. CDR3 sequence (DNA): TGTGCCAGCCGTCATAGCAATCAGCCCCAGCATTTT. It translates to CASRHSNQPQHF.